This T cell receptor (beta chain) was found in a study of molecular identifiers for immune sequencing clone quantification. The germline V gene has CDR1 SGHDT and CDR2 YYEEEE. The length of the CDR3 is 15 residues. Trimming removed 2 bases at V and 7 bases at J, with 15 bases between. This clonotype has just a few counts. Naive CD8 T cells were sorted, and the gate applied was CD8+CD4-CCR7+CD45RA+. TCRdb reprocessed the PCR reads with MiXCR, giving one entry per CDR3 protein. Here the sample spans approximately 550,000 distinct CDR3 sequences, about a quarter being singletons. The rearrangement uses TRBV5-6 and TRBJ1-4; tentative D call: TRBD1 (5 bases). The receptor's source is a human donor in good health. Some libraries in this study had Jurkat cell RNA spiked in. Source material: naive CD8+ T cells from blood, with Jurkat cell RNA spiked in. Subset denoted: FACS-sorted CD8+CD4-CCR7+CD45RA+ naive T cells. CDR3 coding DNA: TGTGCCAGCAGCTTTTATATTGAGGGGCGTGAAAAACTGTTTTTT. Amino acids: CASSFYIEGREKLFF.